This T cell receptor (beta chain) was found in a study of control samples from healthy donors and cancer patients. Method: immunoSEQ multiplex PCR; TCRdb's copy keeps in-frame clones and lacks some. This sample has approximately 180,000 clones, with 90% to 95% found just once. CDR3 length: 17 amino acids. Germline V gene sequence: CDR1 LNHDA, CDR2 SQIVND (reference sequence). The V and J ends lost 5 bases and 2 bases, in that order; junction bases with no gene match: 6. What was sequenced was blood. The origin of this receptor is a woman aged 18-29 years in good health. The chain joins TRBV19 to TRBJ2-1; TRBD2 matches 13 bases. The CDR3 is CASSPRTSGSPYNEQFF. CDR3 coding DNA: TGTGCCAGTAGTCCCCGGACTAGCGGGAGTCCCTACAATGAGCAGTTCTTC.